This is a list of T cell receptor beta chains from one sample in a study of blood T cell repertoires in COVID-19. The protocol was immunoSEQ multiplex PCR, while the TCRdb copy is restricted to in-frame clones and leaves out a portion. The table includes 200,000 to 250,000 clones, 88% detected once. Material: PBMCs or T cells enriched from blood (not recorded which). The receptors were sampled from a woman in her forties or fifties with acute COVID-19. Each CDR3 is given with its conserved first and last residue. A D gene is named only where the DNA matches it firmly. Size tells how often a clone was seen (once, few, many) or the class of an expanded clone, and some rows leave it out.

len,abundance,d_gene,j_gene,v_gene,CDR3aa,CDR3nt
12,-,TRBD1,TRBJ1-2,TRBV2,CASSLQGNGYTF,TGTGCCAGCAGTTTACAGGGGAATGGCTACACCTTC
14,-,-,TRBJ1-4,TRBV5-1,CASREGYTNEKLFF,TGCGCCAGCAGGGAGGGCTACACTAATGAAAAACTGTTTTTT
14,once,-,TRBJ2-1,TRBV7-2,CASSLGQIYNEQFF,TGTGCCAGCAGCTTGGGGCAGATCTACAATGAGCAGTTCTTC
16,-,-,TRBJ1-4,TRBV18,CASSPMPTGNNEKLFF,TGTGCCAGCTCACCAATGCCGACAGGAAATAATGAAAAACTGTTTTTT
14,-,TRBD1,TRBJ2-7,TRBV30,CAWRQGASFYEQYF,TGTGCCTGGAGGCAGGGGGCCTCTTTTTACGAGCAGTACTTC
14,few,TRBD1,TRBJ1-1,TRBV19,CASSVRQGNTEAFF,TGTGCCAGTAGCGTACGACAGGGGAACACTGAAGCTTTCTTT
15,-,TRBD1,TRBJ1-4,TRBV19,CASSIVGTGGEKLFF,TGTGCCAGTTCAATCGTCGGGACAGGGGGTGAAAAACTGTTTTTT
17,-,-,TRBJ2-3,TRBV24-1,CATRSGLGAGSTDTQYF,TGTGCCACCAGGTCAGGTCTAGGAGCGGGTAGCACAGATACGCAGTATTTT
16,few,-,TRBJ1-4,TRBV27,CASSLSTGFNQEKLFF,TGTGCCAGCAGTTTATCGACGGGTTTTAATCAGGAAAAACTGTTTTTT
12,-,TRBD2,TRBJ2-7,TRBV30,CAWSKSGGHRYF,TGTGCCTGGAGTAAAAGCGGGGGCCATCGGTACTTC
15,-,TRBD2,TRBJ2-7,TRBV25-1,CASSPGLAVSYEQYF,TGTGCCAGCAGTCCCGGACTAGCGGTCTCCTACGAGCAGTACTTC
14,-,-,TRBJ2-3,TRBV6-5,CVSSLTASTDTQYF,TGTGTCAGCAGTTTGACAGCTAGCACAGATACGCAGTATTTT
15,-,TRBD2,TRBJ2-7,TRBV27,CASSLSGLAAYEQYF,TGTGCCAGCAGTTTATCAGGTCTAGCGGCCTACGAGCAGTACTTC